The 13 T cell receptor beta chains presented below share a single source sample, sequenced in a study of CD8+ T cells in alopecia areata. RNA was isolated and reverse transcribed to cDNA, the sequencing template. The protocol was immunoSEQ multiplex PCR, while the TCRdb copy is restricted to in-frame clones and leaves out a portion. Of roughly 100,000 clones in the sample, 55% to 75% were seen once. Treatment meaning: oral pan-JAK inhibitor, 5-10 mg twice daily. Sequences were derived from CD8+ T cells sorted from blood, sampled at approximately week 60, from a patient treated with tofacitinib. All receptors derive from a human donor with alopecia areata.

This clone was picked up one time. The DNA of the CDR3 is TGTGCCAGCAGCCCGACGGTGTCGGACTATGGCTACACCTTC. This gives the protein CASSPTVSDYGYTF. This rearrangement joins TRBV11-2 to TRBJ1-2, with D unresolved. Germline-derived CDR1 and CDR2 are SGHAT and FQNNGV. V was trimmed by 5 bases and J by 3 bases, leaving 13 bases between them. The length of the CDR3 is 14 residues.

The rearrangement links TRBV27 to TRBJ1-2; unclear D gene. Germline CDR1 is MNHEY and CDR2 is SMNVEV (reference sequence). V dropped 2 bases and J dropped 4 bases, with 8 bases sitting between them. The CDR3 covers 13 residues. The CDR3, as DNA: TGTGCCAGCAGTTTAACCGGTGGCTATGGCTACACCTTC. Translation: CASSLTGGYGYTF.

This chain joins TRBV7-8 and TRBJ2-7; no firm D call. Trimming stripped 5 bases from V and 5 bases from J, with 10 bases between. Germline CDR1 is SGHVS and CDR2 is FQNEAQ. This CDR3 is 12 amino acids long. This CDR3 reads CASSIRADEQYF. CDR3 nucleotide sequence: TGTGCCAGCAGCATAAGGGCAGACGAGCAGTACTTC.

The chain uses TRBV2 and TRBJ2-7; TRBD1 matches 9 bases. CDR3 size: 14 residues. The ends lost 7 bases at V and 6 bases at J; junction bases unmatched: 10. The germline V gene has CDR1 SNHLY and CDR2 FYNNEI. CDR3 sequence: CASITGTGISEQYF. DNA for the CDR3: TGTGCCAGCATCACCGGGACAGGGATCTCCGAGCAGTACTTC. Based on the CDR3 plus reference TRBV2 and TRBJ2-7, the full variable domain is EPEVTQTPSHQVTQMGQEVILRCVPISNHLYFYWYRQILGQKVEFLVSFYNNEISEKSEIFDDQFSVERPDGSNFTLKIRSTKLEDSAMYFCASITGTGISEQYFGPGTRLTVT.

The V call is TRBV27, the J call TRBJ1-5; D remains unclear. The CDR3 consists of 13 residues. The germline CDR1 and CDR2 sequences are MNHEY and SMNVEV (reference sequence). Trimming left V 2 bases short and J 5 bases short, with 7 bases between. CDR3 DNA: TGTGCCAGCAGTTTAGGAGGCGATCAGCCCCAGCATTTT. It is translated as CASSLGGDQPQHF.

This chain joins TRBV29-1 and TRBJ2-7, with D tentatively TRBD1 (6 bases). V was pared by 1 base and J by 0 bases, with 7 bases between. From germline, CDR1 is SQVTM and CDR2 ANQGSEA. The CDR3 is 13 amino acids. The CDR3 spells CSVEGGLSYEQYF. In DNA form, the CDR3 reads TGCAGCGTTGAAGGGGGGCTCTCCTACGAGCAGTACTTC.

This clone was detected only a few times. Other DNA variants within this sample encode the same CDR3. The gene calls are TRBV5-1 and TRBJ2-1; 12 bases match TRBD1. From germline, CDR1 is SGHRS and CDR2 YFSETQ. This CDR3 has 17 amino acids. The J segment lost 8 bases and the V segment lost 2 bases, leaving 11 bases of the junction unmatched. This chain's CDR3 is CASSLWGPGQGADEQFF. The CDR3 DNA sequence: TGCGCCAGCAGCTTATGGGGACCGGGACAGGGGGCCGATGAGCAGTTCTTC.

The CDR3 DNA is TGTGCCACCAGCAGAGATCTTGGACAGGGAAACACCATATATTTT. Translated, it gives CATSRDLGQGNTIYF. V and J are TRBV15 and TRBJ1-3; D may be TRBD1 (6 bases). Germline values: CDR1 LNHNV, CDR2 YYDKDF (reference sequence). The CDR3 consists of 15 residues. Trimming pared 0 bases from V and 4 bases from J, leaving 10 bases between.

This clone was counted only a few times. The CDR3 coding sequence is TGCACCAGCAGCCAAGATTGGGTAGCGGGGGGCCAAGAGACCCAGTACTTC. This sequence encodes CTSSQDWVAGGQETQYF. This chain joins TRBV1 and TRBJ2-5; the table names TRBD2, a call not compared with the DNA. TRBV1 is a listed pseudogene. This CDR3 comprises 17 residues.

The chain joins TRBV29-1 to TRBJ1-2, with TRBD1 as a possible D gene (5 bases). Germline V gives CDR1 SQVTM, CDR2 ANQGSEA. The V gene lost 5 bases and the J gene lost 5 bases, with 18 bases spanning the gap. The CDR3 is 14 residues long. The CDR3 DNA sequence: TGCAGCGTTAGAGGACTGACCGAGGGGTATGGCTACACCTTC. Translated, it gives CSVRGLTEGYGYTF.

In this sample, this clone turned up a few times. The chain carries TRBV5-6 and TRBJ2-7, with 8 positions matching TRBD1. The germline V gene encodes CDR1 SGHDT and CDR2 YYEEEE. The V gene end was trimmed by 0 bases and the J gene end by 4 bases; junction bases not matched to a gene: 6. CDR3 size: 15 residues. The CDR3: CASSLGPGTGYEQYF. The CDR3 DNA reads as TGTGCCAGCAGCTTGGGTCCCGGGACAGGATACGAGCAGTACTTC.

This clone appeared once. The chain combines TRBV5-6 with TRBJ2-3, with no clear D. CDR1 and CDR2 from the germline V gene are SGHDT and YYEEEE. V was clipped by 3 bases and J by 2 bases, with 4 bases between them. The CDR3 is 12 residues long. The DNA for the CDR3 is TGTGCCAGCAGCTCATACACAGATACGCAGTATTTT. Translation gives CASSSYTDTQYF.

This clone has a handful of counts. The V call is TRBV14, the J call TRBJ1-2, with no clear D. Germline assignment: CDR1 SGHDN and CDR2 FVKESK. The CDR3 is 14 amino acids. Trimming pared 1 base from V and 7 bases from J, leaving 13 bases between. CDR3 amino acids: CASSQGAGVGGYTF. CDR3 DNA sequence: TGTGCCAGCAGCCAAGGGGCAGGTGTAGGTGGCTACACCTTC.